This is a list of T cell receptor beta chains from one sample in a study of vaccination and CD4 T cells after COVID-19. MiXCR, run by TCRdb on the PCR reads, gives a single entry per CDR3 protein. The sample holds 9,500 to 15,000 distinct CDR3 sequences, roughly 56% seen once. Their cognate antigens are unknown. Material for sequencing was CD4+ T cells from blood, cultured in vitro. The receptors here all came from a human donor who had recovered from COVID-19. The CDR3 runs from the conserved cysteine through the conserved F or W.

V	J	CDR3
TRBV7-8	TRBJ2-2	CASRRARTSGPNTGELFF
TRBV7-9	TRBJ2-2	CASIPRGTGELFF
TRBV2	TRBJ1-2	CASSAPRASYGYTF
TRBV20-1	TRBJ1-1	CSARDDRGHTEAFF
TRBV6-1	TRBJ2-5	CASSELGETQYF
TRBV24-1	TRBJ2-2	CATMRGTEGGGELFF
TRBV11-2	TRBJ1-1	CASSSHRNTEAFF
TRBV6-5	TRBJ2-7	CASSSGQHEQYF
TRBV20-1	TRBJ1-5	CSGTTTYSNQPQHF
TRBV19	TRBJ2-2	CASADSGREVGELFF
TRBV5-1	TRBJ2-7	CASRSGTGKYEQYF
TRBV6-2/TRBV6-3	TRBJ2-7	CAIQPGQEVHEQYF
TRBV12-3/TRBV12-4	TRBJ1-1	CASTPNGRDTEAFF
TRBV27	TRBJ1-2	CASSLRSPATGLYGYTF
TRBV10-3	TRBJ2-2	CASTNTGELFF